This T cell receptor (beta chain) was profiled in a study of shared clonotypes between healthy human individuals. General study results and limits: Among non-shared clonotypes, generation probabilities were lower than among those shared by all four donors. Generally, naive subsets (rather than memory subsets) showed larger estimated richness.

To note about this clone: Its antigen is still unknown.

Germline assignment: CDR1 MGHRA and CDR2 YSYEKL. The CDR3 extends over 16 amino acids. The V end lost 4 bases, the J end lost 0 bases, and 12 bases lay between the germline ends. The naive CD8 subset, CD45RO-negative cells positively selected for CCR7, excluded terminally differentiated effector memory CD45RA+ cells. Per sorted-subset replicate PCR, input was approximately 0.2 ug DNA, representing about 29,000 T cell genomes. Using immunoSEQ multiplex PCR, the repertoire was profiled, and TCRdb retains in-frame clones only, with some absent. The table includes some 2,000,000 clones, over 85% detected once.

The sequence was collected from a man between 18 and 35 years old in good health. Input material: naive CD8+ T cells sorted from blood. This sequence joins TRBV4-1 and TRBJ2-2; a weak D match, TRBD2 (5 bases). CDR3 amino acids: CASSPRGLPNTGELFF. DNA of the CDR3: TGCGCCAGCAGCCCAAGAGGGCTGCCGAACACCGGGGAGCTGTTTTTT.